Listed below are T cell receptor beta chains from one sample, sequenced in a study of shared clonotypes between healthy human individuals. This table comes from immunoSEQ multiplex PCR, and its TCRdb copy is limited to in-frame clones, with some not included. The sample includes 550,000 to 750,000 clones, about 91% seen only once; the top ten take approximately 24%. Sequenced sample: naive CD8+ T cells sorted from blood. The receptors were sampled from a man younger than 40 in good health. CDR3s include the opening cysteine and the closing phenylalanine or tryptophan. Fields, in order: J gene, D gene, clone size, V gene, CDR3 protein. A D gene is named only where the DNA matches it firmly. Clone size, where shown, is once, few, many, or a class for clones that have expanded.

J gene: TRBJ1-1; D gene: .; clone size: .; V gene: TRBV5-6; CDR3 protein: CASSLVVPGQGSTEAFF
J gene: TRBJ2-1; D gene: TRBD2; clone size: few; V gene: TRBV27; CDR3 protein: CASSSWDYEFF
J gene: TRBJ1-1; D gene: TRBD1; clone size: .; V gene: TRBV27; CDR3 protein: CASSYGQGAFSTEAFF
J gene: TRBJ2-7; D gene: TRBD2; clone size: .; V gene: TRBV10-2; CDR3 protein: CASSESWAGALTGRPYEQYF
J gene: TRBJ1-1; D gene: TRBD1; clone size: once; V gene: TRBV7-9; CDR3 protein: CASSMQGAEAFF
J gene: TRBJ2-3; D gene: TRBD2; clone size: .; V gene: TRBV28; CDR3 protein: CASSLYRTSIEGTQYF
J gene: TRBJ1-4; D gene: .; clone size: few; V gene: TRBV6-1; CDR3 protein: CASSDQGVEKLFF
J gene: TRBJ1-1; D gene: .; clone size: .; V gene: TRBV21-1; CDR3 protein: CASSYVNTEAFF
J gene: TRBJ1-3; D gene: .; clone size: .; V gene: TRBV4-1; CDR3 protein: CASSQDGGPGNTIYF
J gene: TRBJ2-6; D gene: .; clone size: .; V gene: TRBV6-5; CDR3 protein: CASSLRSGANVLTF
J gene: TRBJ2-3; D gene: .; clone size: .; V gene: TRBV7-9; CDR3 protein: CASSLSQGSTDTQYF
J gene: TRBJ1-4; D gene: .; clone size: .; V gene: TRBV28; CDR3 protein: CASSLGQSNEKLFF
J gene: TRBJ1-1; D gene: .; clone size: .; V gene: TRBV7-9; CDR3 protein: CASSLPSPNPEAFF